This TCR beta chain was sequenced during a study of OX40 agonist ivuxolimab in advanced cancers. Overall study context: Intravenous ivuxolimab was administered to patients every 2 weeks at 0.01 to 10 mg/kg. Antecedent anti-PD-1, anti-PD-L1 or anti-CTLA-4 therapy was permissible, with roughly 36% having received some.

This clone was counted between two and nine times. Its antigen remains unidentified. Findings of the study overall: Blood T cells, both CD4+ and CD8+, expanded clonally by week 6 at 0.1 to 3.0 mg/kg. Partly responding patients at 0.1-3.0 mg/kg showed some of the smallest clonal expansion.

CDR1 GTSNPN and CDR2 SVGIG come from the germline V gene (reference sequence). V lost 6 bases and J 1 base, leaving 12 bases between the germline ends. This CDR3 comprises 13 residues. Sequencing was performed with immunoSEQ multiplex PCR; in TCRdb, only in-frame clones are kept and a portion is missing. The sample includes roughly 75,000 clones, about 94% seen only once; the top ten take under 8%. This TCR derives from an adult with an advanced solid tumor such as melanoma, head and neck, liver or kidney cancer. The V call is TRBV30, the J call TRBJ1-2, with a possible D match to TRBD1 (6 bases). The material sequenced was CD4+ or CD8+ T cells sorted from blood, taken in a trial of the OX40 agonist ivuxolimab. The CDR3: CACYRAHNYGYTF. The CDR3 region has the DNA TGTGCCTGTTACAGGGCTCATAACTATGGCTACACCTTC.